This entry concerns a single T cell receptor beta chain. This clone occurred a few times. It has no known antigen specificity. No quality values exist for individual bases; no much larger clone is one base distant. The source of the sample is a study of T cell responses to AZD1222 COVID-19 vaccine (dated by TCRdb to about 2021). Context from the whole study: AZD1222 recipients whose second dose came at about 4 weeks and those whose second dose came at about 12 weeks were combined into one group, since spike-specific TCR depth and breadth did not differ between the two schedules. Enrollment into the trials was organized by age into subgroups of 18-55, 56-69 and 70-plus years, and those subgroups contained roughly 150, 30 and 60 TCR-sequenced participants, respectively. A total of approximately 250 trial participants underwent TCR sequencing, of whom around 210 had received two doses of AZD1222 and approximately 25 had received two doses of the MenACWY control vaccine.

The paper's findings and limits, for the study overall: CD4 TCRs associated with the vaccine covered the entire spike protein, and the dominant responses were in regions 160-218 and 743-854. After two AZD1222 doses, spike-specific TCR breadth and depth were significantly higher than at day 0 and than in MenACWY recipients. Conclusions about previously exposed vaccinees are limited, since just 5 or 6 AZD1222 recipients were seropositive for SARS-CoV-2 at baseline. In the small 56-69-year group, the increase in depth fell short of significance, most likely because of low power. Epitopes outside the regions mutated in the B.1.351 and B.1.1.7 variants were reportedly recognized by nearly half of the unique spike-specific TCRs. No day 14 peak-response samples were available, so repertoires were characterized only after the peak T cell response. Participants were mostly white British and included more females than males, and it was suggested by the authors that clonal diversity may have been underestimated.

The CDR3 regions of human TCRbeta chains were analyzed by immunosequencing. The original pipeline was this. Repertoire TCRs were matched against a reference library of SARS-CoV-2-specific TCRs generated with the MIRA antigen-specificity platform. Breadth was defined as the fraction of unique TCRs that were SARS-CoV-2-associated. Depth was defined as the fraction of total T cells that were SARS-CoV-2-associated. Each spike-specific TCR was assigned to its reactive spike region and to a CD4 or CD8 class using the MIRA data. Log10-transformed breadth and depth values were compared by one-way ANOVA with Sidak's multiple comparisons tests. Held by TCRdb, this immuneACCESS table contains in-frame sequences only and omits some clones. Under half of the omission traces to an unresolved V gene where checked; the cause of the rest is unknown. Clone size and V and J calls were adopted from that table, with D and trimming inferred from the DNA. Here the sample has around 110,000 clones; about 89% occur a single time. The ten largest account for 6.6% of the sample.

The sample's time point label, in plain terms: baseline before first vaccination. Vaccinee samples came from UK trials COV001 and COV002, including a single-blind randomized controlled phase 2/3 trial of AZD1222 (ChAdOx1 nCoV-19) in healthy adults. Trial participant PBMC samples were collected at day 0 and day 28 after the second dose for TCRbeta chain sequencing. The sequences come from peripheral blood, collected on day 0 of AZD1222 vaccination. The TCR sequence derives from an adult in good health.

The DNA reads as follows: TGTGCCACCTCCGACGGCTATGGCTACACCTTC. The resulting protein is CATSDGYGYTF. Rearrangement joined TRBV24-1 to TRBJ1-2, with an unclear D gene assignment. From its cysteine to its phenylalanine, the CDR3 spans 11 amino acids. CDR3 DNA only is kept here, 33 bases in frame from base 1. According to the germline V gene, CDR1 reads KGHDR and CDR2 reads SFDVKD. V and J are truncated by 9 bases and 4 bases respectively, leaving an intervening sequence of 8 bases.